The sequence of this T cell receptor (beta chain) was determined in a study of control samples from healthy donors and cancer patients. This CDR3 comprises 15 residues. Sequenced by immunoSEQ multiplex PCR; TCRdb stores in-frame clones only, minus some. Here the sample spans tens of thousands of clones, roughly 87% being singletons. This chain links TRBV21-1 with TRBJ2-7; TRBD2, as called in the table, went unchecked against the DNA. TRBV21-1 is a pseudogene segment. The clonotype originates from a woman aged 45-65 years in good health. The sequencing sample was made of blood. The CDR3 region is CASSPIAAVSYEQYF. The CDR3 DNA reads TGTGCCAGCAGCCCCATTGCGGCAGTGAGCTACGAGCAGTACTTC.